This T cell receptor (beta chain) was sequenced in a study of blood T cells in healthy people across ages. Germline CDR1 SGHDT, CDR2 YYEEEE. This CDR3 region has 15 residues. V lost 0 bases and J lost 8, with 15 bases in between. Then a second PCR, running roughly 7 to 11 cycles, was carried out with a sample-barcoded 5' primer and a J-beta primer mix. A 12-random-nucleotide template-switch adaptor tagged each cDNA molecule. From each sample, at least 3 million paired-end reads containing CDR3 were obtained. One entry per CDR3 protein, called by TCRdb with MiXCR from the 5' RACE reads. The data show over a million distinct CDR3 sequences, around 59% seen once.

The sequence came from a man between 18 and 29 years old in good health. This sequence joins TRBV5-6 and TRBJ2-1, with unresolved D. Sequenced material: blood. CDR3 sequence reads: CASSLVTRPDDEQFF. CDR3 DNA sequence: TGTGCCAGCAGCTTGGTTACGCGTCCAGATGATGAGCAGTTCTTC.